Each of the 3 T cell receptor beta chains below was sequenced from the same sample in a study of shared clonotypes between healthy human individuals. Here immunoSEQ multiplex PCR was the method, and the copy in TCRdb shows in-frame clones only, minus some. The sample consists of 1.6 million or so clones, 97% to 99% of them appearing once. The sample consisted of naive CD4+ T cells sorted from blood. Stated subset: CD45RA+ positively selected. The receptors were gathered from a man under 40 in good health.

This CDR3 is CASSRGGKEYYGYTF. The CDR3 DNA is TGTGCCAGCAGCCGTGGAGGGAAAGAGTACTATGGCTACACCTTC. The chain joins TRBV28 to TRBJ1-2; D is undetermined. This CDR3 contains 15 residues. The germline CDR1 and CDR2 sequences are MDHEN and SYDVKM. V lost 6 bases and J 3 bases, leaving 17 bases between the germline ends.

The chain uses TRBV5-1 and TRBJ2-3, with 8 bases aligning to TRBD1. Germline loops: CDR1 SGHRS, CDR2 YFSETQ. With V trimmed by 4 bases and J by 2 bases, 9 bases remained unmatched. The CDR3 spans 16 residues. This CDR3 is CASSETGDAYTDTQYF. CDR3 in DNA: TGCGCCAGCAGCGAGACAGGGGATGCTTACACAGATACGCAGTATTTT.

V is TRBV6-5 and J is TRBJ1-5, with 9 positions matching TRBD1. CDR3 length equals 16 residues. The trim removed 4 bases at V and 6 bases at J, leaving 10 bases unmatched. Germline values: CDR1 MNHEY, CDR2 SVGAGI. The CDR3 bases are TGTGCCAGCAGTTGCCGCCCGGACAGGGGACGTCAGCCCCAGCATTTT. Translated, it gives CASSCRPDRGRQPQHF.